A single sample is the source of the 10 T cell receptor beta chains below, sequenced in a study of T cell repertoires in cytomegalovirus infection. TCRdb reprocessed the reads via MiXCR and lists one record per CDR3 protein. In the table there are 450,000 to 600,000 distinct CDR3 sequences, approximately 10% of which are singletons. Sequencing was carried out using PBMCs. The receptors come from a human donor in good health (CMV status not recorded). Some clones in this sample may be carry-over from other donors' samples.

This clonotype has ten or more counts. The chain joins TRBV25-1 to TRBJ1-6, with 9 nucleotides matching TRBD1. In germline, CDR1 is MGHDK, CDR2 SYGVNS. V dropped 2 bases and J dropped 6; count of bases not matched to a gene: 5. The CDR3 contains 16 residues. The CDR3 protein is CASSEQRTGVNSPLHF. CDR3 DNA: TGTGCCAGCAGTGAACAAAGGACAGGGGTTAATTCACCCCTCCACTTT.

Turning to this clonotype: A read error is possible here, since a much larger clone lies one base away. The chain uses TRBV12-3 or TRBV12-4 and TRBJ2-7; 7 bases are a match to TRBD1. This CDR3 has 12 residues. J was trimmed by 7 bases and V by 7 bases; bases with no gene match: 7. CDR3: CASTSRQGEQYF. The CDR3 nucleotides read TGTGCCAGCACCTCCCGACAGGGAGAGCAGTACTTC.

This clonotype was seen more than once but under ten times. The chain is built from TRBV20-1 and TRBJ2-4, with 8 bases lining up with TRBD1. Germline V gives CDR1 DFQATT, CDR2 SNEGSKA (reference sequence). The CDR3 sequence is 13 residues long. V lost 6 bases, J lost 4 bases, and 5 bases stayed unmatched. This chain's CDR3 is CSASDREKNIQYF. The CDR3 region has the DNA TGCAGTGCCTCGGACAGGGAGAAAAACATTCAGTACTTC.

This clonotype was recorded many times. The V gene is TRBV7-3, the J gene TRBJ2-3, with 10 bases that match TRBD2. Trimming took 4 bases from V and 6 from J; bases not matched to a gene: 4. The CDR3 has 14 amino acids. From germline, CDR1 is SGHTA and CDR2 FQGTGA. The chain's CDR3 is CASSSKRGGDTQYF. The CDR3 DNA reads TGTGCCAGCAGCTCTAAGCGGGGGGGCGATACGCAGTATTTT.

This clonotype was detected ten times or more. CDR3 region: CASSSFGSTEAFF. CDR3 nucleotide sequence: TGTGCCAGCAGTTCCTTCGGGAGTACTGAAGCTTTCTTT. This chain joins TRBV6-6 and TRBJ1-1; D not resolved. CDR1 is MNHNY, CDR2 SVGAGI, per germline (reference sequence). V was pared by 4 bases and J by 5 bases, with 11 bases between. The CDR3 loop spans 13 amino acids.

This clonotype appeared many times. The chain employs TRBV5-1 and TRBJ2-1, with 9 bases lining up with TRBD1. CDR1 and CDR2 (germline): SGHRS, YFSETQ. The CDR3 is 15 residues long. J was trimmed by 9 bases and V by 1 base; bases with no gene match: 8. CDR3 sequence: CASSLPGTGSIEQFF. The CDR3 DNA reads TGCGCCAGCAGCTTGCCCGGGACAGGGTCGATTGAGCAGTTCTTC.

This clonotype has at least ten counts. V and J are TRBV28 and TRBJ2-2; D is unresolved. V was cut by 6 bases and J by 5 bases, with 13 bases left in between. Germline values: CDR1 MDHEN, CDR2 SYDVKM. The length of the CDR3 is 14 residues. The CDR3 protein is CASSSGVETGELFF. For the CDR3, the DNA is TGTGCCAGCAGCTCGGGCGTGGAGACCGGGGAGCTGTTTTTT.

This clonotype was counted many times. The CDR3 is CASSETGTDTQYF. CDR3 in DNA: TGTGCCAGCAGTGAAACTGGCACAGATACGCAGTATTTT. V and J are TRBV2 and TRBJ2-3; D not resolved. Deletions cut 2 bases from V and 1 base from J, with 4 bases between. This CDR3 spans 13 amino acids. Germline V lookup: CDR1 SNHLY, CDR2 FYNNEI.

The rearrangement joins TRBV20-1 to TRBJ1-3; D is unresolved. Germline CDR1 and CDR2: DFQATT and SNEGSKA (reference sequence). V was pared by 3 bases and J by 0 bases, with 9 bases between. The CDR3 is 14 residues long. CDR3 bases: TGCAGTGCTAGGGCCCAGAGCTCTGGAAACACCATATATTTT. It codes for CSARAQSSGNTIYF.

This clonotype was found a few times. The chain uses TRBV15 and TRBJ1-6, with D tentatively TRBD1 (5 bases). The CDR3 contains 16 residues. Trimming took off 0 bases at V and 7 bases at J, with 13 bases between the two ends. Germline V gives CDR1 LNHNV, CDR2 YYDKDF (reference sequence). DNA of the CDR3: TGTGCCACCAGCAGAGAAGGGCCAGGGATGAATTCACCCCTCCACTTT. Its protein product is CATSREGPGMNSPLHF.